Included here is one T cell receptor (beta chain) sequence, with context. The antigen is unknown. Looked up from germline, CDR1 is SNHLY and CDR2 is FYNNEI. The J segment lost 4 bases and the V segment lost 6 bases, leaving 3 bases of the junction unmatched. The CDR3 totals 13 residues. These data originate in a study of T cell responses to AZD1222 COVID-19 vaccine. Regarding the study as a whole: CD4 TCRs covered the whole spike, strongest at regions 160-218 and 743-854.

Only in-frame clones appear in the TCRdb table, and some are missing; sequencing was by immunoSEQ multiplex PCR. The table records about 180,000 clones, around 90% of them present only once. V gene TRBV2 combines with J gene TRBJ2-1; 7 bases agree with TRBD1. This clonotype was sampled from an adult who received the AZD1222 COVID-19 vaccine. Sequenced material: peripheral blood, taken 28 days after the second AZD1222 dose. CDR3 protein: CASRETGYNEQFF. The CDR3 bases are TGTGCCAGCAGAGAGACAGGGTACAATGAGCAGTTCTTC.